This T cell receptor (beta chain) was recovered during a study of T cells in tuberculosis (dated by TCRdb to 2017 to 2018). As for the study more broadly: To characterize T cells specific for the mycobacterial lipid antigen glucose monomycolate (GMM), the study used CD1B tetramers together with high-throughput TCR immunosequencing. With over 8 people per group, a South African clinical cohort compared IGRA-negative adolescents, IGRA-positive adolescents with latent tuberculosis, and adults with active tuberculosis.

TCR libraries were generated with the immunoSEQ multiplex PCR assay, using TCR-beta and/or TCR-alpha/delta assays for each sample. Amplified TCR libraries were sequenced on the Illumina high-throughput platform. Processing in the source paper ran as follows. Clustering and dimensionality reduction relied on pairwise TCRdist distances among GMM-specific receptors from T cells that were either sorted ex vivo or expanded in vitro. Each clinical repertoire received a mean NN-distance score, defined as the average TCRdist to the nearest 10% of tetramer-positive reference sequences. GEM TCR motif frequency was calculated as the fraction of unique TCRs that matched known GEM sequences by V/J usage and CDR3 length. Active tuberculosis was classified by linear discriminant analysis with leave-one-out cross-validation, implemented in scikit-learn. TCRdb provides this immuneACCESS table in a form limited to in-frame rearrangements. Some clones are lacking; in checked studies, under half of them reflect an unresolved V gene, and why the rest are absent is not known. The V and J calls and clone size are taken from that table; D and trimming were inferred from the DNA. The sample includes tens of thousands of clones, with 90% to 95% observed a single time. The ten largest clonotypes hold roughly 16% of the sample.

At study entry, a tuberculin skin test and the QuantiFERON-TB GOLD In-Tube IGRA were used to screen adolescents for latent tuberculosis infection. Immunosequencing of unsorted cryopreserved PBMC covered, on average, about 99,000 T cells per clinical donor. Eleven high schools in the Worcester region of the Western Cape, South Africa, served as enrollment sites for adolescents aged 12 to 18 years. Around 10 adolescents infected with M. tuberculosis and around ten uninfected adolescents were chosen and matched for age and sex. Adolescent PBMC were isolated from freshly drawn heparinized blood by density centrifugation and cryopreserved. Regarding this clone: Its antigen specificity is not known. Base qualities were left out, and no much larger clone turns up one base away.

Spanning cysteine to phenylalanine, the CDR3 consists of 14 amino acids. The entry retains the CDR3 DNA only, 42 bases that are in frame from base 1. V is pared back by 8 bases and J by 4 bases, with 17 bases lying between the germline termini. The germline V gene provides CDR1 ENHRY and CDR2 SYGVKD. The paper's findings and limits, for the study overall: Active tuberculosis TCR-alpha repertoires showed smaller mean NN-distances to GMM-specific TCRs than IGRA-negative controls, suggesting clonal expansion of these TCRs. The smaller NN-distances in active tuberculosis patients were driven in part by shorter CDR3-alpha lengths, while the difference seen for TCR-beta was not statistically significant. With the diverse GMM-specific repertoire as input, a classifier achieved 85% to 90% accuracy (AUROC 0.7 to 0.9), whereas GEM motif frequencies as input gave 60% to 70% accuracy. Clinical samples were selected based on the availability of cryopreserved specimens, with adults included as active tuberculosis cases and adolescents included as controls.

The sequenced sample was PBMCs. Recombination linked TRBV10-3 to TRBJ1-1; a tentative D match to TRBD1 spans 5 bases. The TCR was taken from a donor aged 10 to 29 with latent tuberculosis or without tuberculosis infection. Some clones in this sample may be carry-over from other donors' samples. The CDR3 sequence is CAISDGGLGTEAFF. The sequenced DNA is TGTGCCATCTCCGACGGGGGGTTGGGCACTGAAGCTTTCTTT.